This entry is about one TCR beta chain. V was trimmed by 2 bases and J by 4 bases, leaving 14 bases between them. The germline gives CDR1 LGHDT, CDR2 YNNKEL (reference sequence). The length of the CDR3 is 15 residues. Localized lung adenocarcinoma, a non-small cell lung cancer, affected the donors. These data come from a study of CD4 and CD8 cells across lung adenocarcinoma regions. Via MiXCR, TCRdb re-called the PCR reads, giving one row per CDR3 protein. The data hold about 23,000 distinct CDR3 sequences, with 52% observed a single time. J is TRBJ2-5 and V is TRBV3-1; a weak D match, TRBD2 (7 bases). Input material: CD4+ T cells from the center of a lung tumor. This sequence was found in a male donor with lung adenocarcinoma. The CD4 and CD8 labels of this study may be unreliable. CDR3 DNA: TGTGCCAGCAGCCAACAAGGACTAGGGGGAGAGACCCAGTACTTC. This sequence encodes CASSQQGLGGETQYF.